The clone carrying this TCR beta chain was recorded a few times. The target antigen is unknown. Every isolated RNA sample was fully reverse transcribed, so sequencing captured expressed TCRB transcripts. The assay was immunoSEQ multiplex PCR, and TCRdb's table has in-frame clones only and misses some. The table lists some 150,000 clones, about 13% of them singletons, with roughly 1.4% in the top ten. This sample stems from a study of beta chain features in type 1 diabetes. Study-wide context: There was similarity between patients and healthy donors in age, gender and cell yields. Sorted cells examined across all samples numbered some 98 million. Study conclusions and caveats: Sampled from patients, naive, central memory and Treg TCRB repertoires appeared more similar than those sampled from healthy donors. Shorter TCRB CDR3s, moderately but significantly so, marked every one of the four CD4+ subsets in Type 1 diabetes patients.

Trimming cost V 4 bases and J 5 bases; bases outside gene matches: 8. The CDR3 has 14 residues. The V gene's germline CDR1 is SGHRS and CDR2 YFSETQ. Isolation of CD4+ naive, central memory, regulatory and stem cell-like memory cells was achieved by sorting via CD45RO/CCR7/CD25/CD127/CD95/CD27. The specimen was central memory CD4+ T cells from blood. This clonotype originated in a man aged 18-30 years with type 1 diabetes. The chain employs TRBV5-1 and TRBJ2-7; 8 positions agree with TRBD1. CDR3 sequence (DNA): TGCGCCAGCAGCGAACCACGACAGGGGAACGAGCAGTACTTC. Translation: CASSEPRQGNEQYF.